Below, 20 T cell receptor beta chains from the same sample are listed, as sequenced in a study of T cell responses to AZD1222 COVID-19 vaccine (dated by TCRdb to the early 2020s). The time point label, as the study defines it: baseline before first vaccination. Library construction relied on the immunoSEQ multiplex PCR assay. This is the immuneACCESS table as TCRdb keeps it, with only in-frame sequences that have V and J called. A part of the clones is gone; compared with another copy, unresolved V genes explain less than half, and the rest is unexplained. This sample lists 150,000 to 200,000 clones; approximately 92% were detected once. The ten top clones hold around 1.6% of the sample. Specimen: peripheral blood, collected on day 0 of AZD1222 vaccination. The receptor set was obtained from an adult in good health.

The CDR3 DNA is TGTGCCACCTCCACCGGGACAGAGATGAGGCCCCAGCATTTT. Translation: CATSTGTEMRPQHF. This chain links TRBV19 with TRBJ1-5; 7 bases match TRBD1. The length of the CDR3 is 14 residues. In germline, CDR1 is LNHDA, CDR2 SQIVND (reference sequence). The trim removed 10 bases at V and 9 bases at J, leaving 15 bases unmatched.

The V call is TRBV19, the J call TRBJ1-5; 11 bases map to TRBD1. Germline values: CDR1 LNHDA, CDR2 SQIVND (reference sequence). The CDR3 extends over 17 amino acids. The V and J ends lost 3 bases and 6 bases, in that order; junction bases with no gene match: 10. The CDR3 is CASSIPYRTGGSQPQHF. CDR3 DNA: TGTGCCAGTAGTATCCCCTATAGGACAGGGGGCTCTCAGCCCCAGCATTTT.

The chain couples TRBV19 to TRBJ1-3, with no clear D. V was trimmed by 6 bases and J by 0 bases, leaving 9 bases between them. The CDR3 spans 14 residues. Germline assignment: CDR1 LNHDA and CDR2 SQIVND (reference sequence). The CDR3 region is CASSQLSSGNTIYF. CDR3 coding DNA: TGTGCCAGTAGCCAGCTATCCTCTGGAAACACCATATATTTT.

The chain joins TRBV2 to TRBJ2-1; TRBD2 matches 12 bases. Germline values: CDR1 SNHLY, CDR2 FYNNEI. The CDR3 covers 16 residues. Germline trimming cut 4 bases from V and 9 bases from J; bases unmatched to any gene: 10. CDR3 sequence: CASSGLLAGGFGEQFF. As DNA, the CDR3 is TGTGCCAGCAGTGGCCTACTAGCGGGAGGATTCGGTGAGCAGTTCTTC.

This clone was seen more than once but under ten times. This chain links TRBV6-1 with TRBJ1-2; 7 bases are a match to TRBD1. CDR1 MNHNS and CDR2 SASEGT come from the germline V gene. V gave up 0 bases and J gave up 7 bases; unmatched junction bases: 8. This CDR3 is built from 15 residues. The CDR3 sequence is CASSEAWRQGAGYTF. CDR3 nucleotides: TGTGCCAGCAGTGAAGCGTGGAGACAGGGTGCTGGCTACACCTTC.

The chain employs TRBV5-5 and TRBJ2-2; weak D call: TRBD1 (6 bases). CDR3 length equals 15 residues. The germline gives CDR1 SGHKS, CDR2 YYEKEE (reference sequence). The V end was cut by 1 base, the J end by 3 bases, with 10 bases between. In nucleotides, the CDR3 is TGTGCCAGCAGCTTGTTCCCAGGGGACACCGGGGAGCTGTTTTTT. This encodes CASSLFPGDTGELFF.

The V and J genes are TRBV27 and TRBJ1-2; unclear D gene. The germline V gene has CDR1 MNHEY and CDR2 SMNVEV (reference sequence). The CDR3 totals 15 residues. Deletions cut 2 bases from V and 1 base from J, with 11 bases between. CDR3 loop: CASSLKGWGNYGYTF. CDR3 DNA: TGTGCCAGCAGTTTAAAAGGTTGGGGTAACTATGGCTACACCTTC.

The rearrangement links TRBV19 to TRBJ2-3; the D is unclear. This CDR3 region has 15 residues. V gave up 3 bases and J gave up 0 bases, with 10 bases separating them. Looked up from germline, CDR1 is LNHDA and CDR2 is SQIVND (reference sequence). The CDR3 here is CASSIGSSSTDTQYF. The CDR3 nucleotides are TGTGCCAGTAGTATCGGCAGCAGTAGCACAGATACGCAGTATTTT.

The V gene is TRBV2, the J gene TRBJ1-1; D ambiguous. The CDR3 contains 15 residues. Trimming stripped 8 bases from V and 0 bases from J, with 16 bases between. CDR1 SNHLY and CDR2 FYNNEI come from the germline V gene. The CDR3 here is CASETTFGLNTEAFF. The CDR3 DNA is TGTGCCAGCGAGACTACTTTCGGGCTGAACACTGAAGCTTTCTTT. The full variable domain, its missing parts supplied by reference TRBV2 and TRBJ1-1, is EPEVTQTPSHQVTQMGQEVILRCVPISNHLYFYWYRQILGQKVEFLVSFYNNEISEKSEIFDDQFSVERPDGSNFTLKIRSTKLEDSAMYFCASETTFGLNTEAFFGQGTRLTVV.

The V gene is TRBV11-2, the J gene TRBJ1-1; 10 nucleotides line up with TRBD1. Germline lookup yields CDR1 SGHAT and CDR2 FQNNGV. The CDR3 has 17 amino acids. V shed 2 bases and J 0 bases; nucleotides not matched to a gene: 6. The CDR3 bases are TGTGCCAGCAGCTTACCGGGACAGGGGAGTATGAACACTGAAGCTTTCTTT. It translates to CASSLPGQGSMNTEAFF. Variable domain in full (rest from reference TRBV11-2 and TRBJ1-1): EAGVAQSPRYKIIEKRQSVAFWCNPISGHATLYWYQQILGQGPKLLIQFQNNGVVDDSQLPKDRFSAERLKGVDSTLKIQPAKLEDSAVYLCASSLPGQGSMNTEAFFGQGTRLTVV.

This sequence joins TRBV20-1 and TRBJ1-2, with unresolved D. Germline CDR1 reads DFQATT; CDR2 reads SNEGSKA (reference sequence). The CDR3 sequence is 11 residues long. Trimming removed 1 base from V and 7 bases from J, with 7 bases in between. The CDR3 region is CSARGQPGYTF. CDR3 in DNA: TGCAGTGCTAGAGGGCAGCCTGGCTACACCTTC.

This clone came up once. The rearrangement joins TRBV30 to TRBJ2-7; TRBD2 might be the D (6 bases). CDR3 length: 14 residues. Germline CDR1 and CDR2: GTSNPN and SVGIG (reference sequence). V gave up 2 bases and J gave up 3 bases, with 14 bases separating them. CDR3 protein: CAWSLGGVHYEQYF. CDR3 DNA: TGTGCCTGGAGTTTGGGCGGGGTCCACTACGAGCAGTACTTC.

This clone was seen more than once but under ten times. V is TRBV28 and J is TRBJ2-7; D ambiguous. This CDR3 comprises 15 residues. V was pared by 3 bases and J by 0 bases, with 12 bases between. Germline-derived CDR1 and CDR2 are MDHEN and SYDVKM. CDR3 in amino acids: CASSLARPPSYEQYF. CDR3 nucleotide sequence: TGTGCCAGCAGTTTGGCCAGGCCCCCCTCCTACGAGCAGTACTTC.

V is TRBV4-2 and J is TRBJ1-5; 12 bases are a match to TRBD1. This CDR3 comprises 17 residues. CDR1 and CDR2 from the germline V gene are LGHNA and YNFKEQ. Losses at the gene ends were 3 bases for V and 0 bases for J; bases not matched to a gene: 3. CDR3 sequence reads: CASSQGTGGRSNQPQHF. CDR3 nucleotide sequence: TGTGCCAGCAGCCAGGGGACAGGGGGCCGTAGCAATCAGCCCCAGCATTTT.

The chain couples TRBV7-8 to TRBJ1-1; D might be TRBD1 (5 bases). Germline CDR1 is SGHVS and CDR2 is FQNEAQ. Trimming cost V 4 bases and J 2 bases, with 14 bases left between them. This CDR3 is 15 amino acids long. CDR3 DNA: TGTGCCAGCAGCTCTGCGGGGCAGCTAAACACTGAAGCTTTCTTT. This sequence encodes CASSSAGQLNTEAFF.

J is TRBJ2-2 and V is TRBV7-8; D gene ambiguous. In germline, CDR1 is SGHVS, CDR2 FQNEAQ. CDR3 length equals 14 residues. V was cut by 6 bases and J by 6 bases, with 14 bases left in between. The CDR3 bases are TGTGCCAGCAGGATATTGGGTAGAGCCGGGGAGCTGTTTTTT. It is translated as CASRILGRAGELFF.

This clone turned up a few times. The gene calls are TRBV24-1 and TRBJ2-1; 7 bases fit TRBD1. The CDR3 sequence is 16 residues long. The V gene end was trimmed by 4 bases and the J gene end by 2 bases; junction bases not matched to a gene: 7. CDR1 is KGHDR, CDR2 SFDVKD, per germline. For the CDR3, the DNA is TGTGCCACCAGTGAAGCTACAGGGGACCCCTACAATGAGCAGTTCTTC. It specifies CATSEATGDPYNEQFF.

This chain uses TRBV18 with TRBJ1-2; 8 bases are shared with TRBD1. V shed 2 bases, J shed 1 base, and the junction held 6 bases outside the gene matches. This CDR3 spans 16 amino acids. CDR1 KGHSH and CDR2 LQKENI come from the germline V gene. CDR3: CASSPSTGAINYGYTF. CDR3 DNA: TGTGCCAGCTCACCATCGACAGGGGCCATTAACTATGGCTACACCTTC. The complete variable domain, with remaining parts taken from reference TRBV18 and TRBJ1-2, reads NAGVMQNPRHLVRRRGQEARLRCSPMKGHSHVYWYRQLPEEGLKFMVYLQKENIIDESGMPKERFSAEFPKEGPSILRIQQVVRGDSAAYFCASSPSTGAINYGYTFGSGTRLTVV.

The chain carries TRBV10-3 and TRBJ2-5; 7 bases are shared with TRBD1. The germline CDR1 and CDR2 sequences are ENHRY and SYGVKD. This CDR3 contains 13 residues. Trimming at V came to 10 bases and at J to 4 bases, leaving 9 bases not matched to a gene. The CDR3 spells CATSRTGGETQYF. DNA for the CDR3: TGTGCCACATCTAGGACAGGCGGAGAGACCCAGTACTTC.

CDR3 in amino acids: CASNSRTGYNQPQHF. The CDR3 DNA reads as TGTGCCAGCAATTCCCGGACAGGGTATAATCAGCCCCAGCATTTT. The chain couples TRBV6-5 to TRBJ1-5, with 8 bases lining up with TRBD1. CDR1 is MNHEY and CDR2 is SVGAGI in the germline V gene. J was trimmed by 4 bases and V by 7 bases; bases with no gene match: 9. This CDR3 spans 15 amino acids.